The TCR beta chain under discussion was sequenced for a study of cytomegalovirus exposure and HLA in healthy donors. The CDR3 sequence is 13 residues long. The V and J ends lost 5 bases and 8 bases respectively, with 16 bases between them. The germline V gene has CDR1 SGHRS and CDR2 YFSETQ. Likely unrecorded immune exposures existed in these nominally healthy donors. 13 Jbeta primers and 60 Vbeta primers were used for the PCR. Assay used: immunoSEQ multiplex PCR; TCRdb lists only in-frame clones, some missing. The data contain roughly 240,000 clones, around 80% of them singletons. This rearrangement joins TRBV5-1 to TRBJ1-2, with unresolved D. The receptor was derived from a woman in her 40s in good health and CMV-seropositive. The sample was PBMCs. The CDR3 nucleotides are TGCGCCAGCAGTGTGGACTGGACTATAGGCTACACCTTC. This translates into CASSVDWTIGYTF. The full variable domain, completed using reference TRBV5-1 and TRBJ1-2, is KAGVTQTPRYLIKTRGQQVTLSCSPISGHRSVSWYQQTPGQGLQFLFEYFSETQRNKGNFPGRFSGRQFSNSRSEMNVSTLELGDSALYLCASSVDWTIGYTFGSGTRLTVV.